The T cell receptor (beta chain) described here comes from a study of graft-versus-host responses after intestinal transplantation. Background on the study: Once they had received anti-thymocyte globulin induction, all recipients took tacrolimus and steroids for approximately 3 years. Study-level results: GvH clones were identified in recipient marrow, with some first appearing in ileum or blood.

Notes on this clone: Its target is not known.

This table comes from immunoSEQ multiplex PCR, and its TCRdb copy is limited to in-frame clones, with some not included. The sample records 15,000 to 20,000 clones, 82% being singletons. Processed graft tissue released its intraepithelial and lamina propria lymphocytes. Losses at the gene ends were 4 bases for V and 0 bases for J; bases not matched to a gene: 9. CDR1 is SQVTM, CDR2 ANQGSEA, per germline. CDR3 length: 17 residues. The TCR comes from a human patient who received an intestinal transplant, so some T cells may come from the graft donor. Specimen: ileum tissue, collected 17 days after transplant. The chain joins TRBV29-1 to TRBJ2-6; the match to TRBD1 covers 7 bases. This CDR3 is CSVAGWDSGSGANVLTF. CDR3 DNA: TGCAGCGTTGCAGGTTGGGACAGTGGCTCTGGGGCCAACGTCCTGACTTTC.